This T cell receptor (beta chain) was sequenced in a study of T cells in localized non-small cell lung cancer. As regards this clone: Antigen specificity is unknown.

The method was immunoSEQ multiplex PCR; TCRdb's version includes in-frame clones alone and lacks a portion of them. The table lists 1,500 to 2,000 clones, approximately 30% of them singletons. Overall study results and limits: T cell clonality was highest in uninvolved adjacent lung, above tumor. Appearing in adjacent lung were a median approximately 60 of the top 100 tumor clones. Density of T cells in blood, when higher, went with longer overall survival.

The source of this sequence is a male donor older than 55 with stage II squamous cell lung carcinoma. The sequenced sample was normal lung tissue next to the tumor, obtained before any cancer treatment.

In DNA form, the CDR3 reads TGTGCCAGCAGTAGCGGGACAATAAGGGAAAAACTGTTTTTT. Amino acids: CASSSGTIREKLFF. The rearrangement joins TRBV11-3 to TRBJ1-4, with D perhaps TRBD1 (6 bases). Trimming took 6 bases from V and 8 from J, leaving 16 bases between them. Per germline, CDR1 SGHNT and CDR2 YENEEA. This CDR3 region has 14 residues. The variable domain in full, with the rest retrieved from reference TRBV11-3 and TRBJ1-4, is EAGVVQSPRYKIIEKKQPVAFWCNPISGHNTLYWYLQNLGQGPELLIRYENEEAVDDSQLPKDRFSAERLKGVDSTLKIQPAELGDSAVYLCASSSGTIREKLFFGSGTQLSVL.